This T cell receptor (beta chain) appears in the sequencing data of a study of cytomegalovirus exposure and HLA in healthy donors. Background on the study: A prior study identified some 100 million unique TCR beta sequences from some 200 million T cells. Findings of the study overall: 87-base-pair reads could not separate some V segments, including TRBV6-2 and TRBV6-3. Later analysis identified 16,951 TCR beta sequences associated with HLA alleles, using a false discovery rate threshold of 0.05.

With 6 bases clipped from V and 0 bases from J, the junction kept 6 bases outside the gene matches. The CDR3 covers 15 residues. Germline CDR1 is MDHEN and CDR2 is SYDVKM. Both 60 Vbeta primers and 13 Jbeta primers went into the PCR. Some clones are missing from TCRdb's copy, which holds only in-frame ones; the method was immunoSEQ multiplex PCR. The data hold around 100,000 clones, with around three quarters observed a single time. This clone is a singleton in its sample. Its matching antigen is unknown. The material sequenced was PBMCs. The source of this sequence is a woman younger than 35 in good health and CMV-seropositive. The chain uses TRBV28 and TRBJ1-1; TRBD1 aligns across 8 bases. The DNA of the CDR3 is TGTGCCAGCAGCTTGACAGGGGATCTGAACACTGAAGCTTTCTTT. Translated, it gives CASSLTGDLNTEAFF.